Following are 3 T cell receptor beta chains from one sample sequenced in a study of blood T cell repertoires in COVID-19. TCRdb keeps only in-frame clones here, not all; method: immunoSEQ multiplex PCR. The data contain about 280,000 clones, 87% of them singletons. Sequenced material: PBMCs or T cells enriched from blood (not recorded which). These receptors all come from a woman aged 40 to 50 who had recovered from COVID-19.

This clone was counted a single time. This rearrangement joins TRBV7-2 to TRBJ2-3; a possible D gene is TRBD1 (5 bases). This CDR3 has 15 residues. Between the trimmed V and J ends, which lost 0 bases and 2 bases, there was a span of 9 bases. Per germline, CDR1 SGHTA and CDR2 FQGNSA. The CDR3 nucleotides are TGTGCCAGCAGCTTAGCGCCGGACAACACAGATACGCAGTATTTT. Encoded protein: CASSLAPDNTDTQYF.

CDR3 amino acids: CAISVRLAGDFDETQYF. The CDR3 DNA sequence: TGTGCCATCAGTGTTCGACTAGCGGGTGACTTCGACGAGACCCAGTACTTC. V usage is TRBV10-3 and J usage is TRBJ2-5, with 10 bases lining up with TRBD2. The J segment lost 5 bases and the V segment lost 4 bases, leaving 13 bases of the junction unmatched. The CDR3 runs to 17 residues. Germline CDR1 reads ENHRY; CDR2 reads SYGVKD.

This chain joins TRBV14 and TRBJ2-1; TRBD2 matches 9 bases. Germline-derived CDR1 and CDR2 are SGHDN and FVKESK. There are 16 residues in the CDR3. Trimming took 1 base from V and 4 from J; bases not matched to a gene: 5. CDR3 loop: CASSQGVAGVYNEQFF. The CDR3 DNA is TGTGCCAGCAGCCAAGGTGTAGCGGGAGTTTACAATGAGCAGTTCTTC. Based on the CDR3 plus reference TRBV14 and TRBJ2-1, the full variable domain is EAGVTQFPSHSVIEKGQTVTLRCDPISGHDNLYWYRRVMGKEIKFLLHFVKESKQDESGMPNNRFLAERTGGTYSTLKVQPAELEDSGVYFCASSQGVAGVYNEQFFGPGTRLTVL.